This TCR beta chain was identified in a study of blood T cell repertoires in COVID-19. Whole-study context: Some COVID-19 samples were acute and others convalescent; all came from the United States, Italy and Spain.

The CDR3 has 15 residues. V was clipped by 2 bases and J by 0 bases; unmatched bases: 3. Germline V lookup: CDR1 SGHRS, CDR2 YFSETQ. How the authors handled the data: The authors estimated nucleated cell counts from reference gene primer amplification. Repertoires were generated with immunoSEQ multiplex PCR, while TCRdb's copy carries only in-frame clones and drops some. The DNA was the basis for D and trimming; V, J and clone size are from that table. Altogether tens of thousands of clones are present, roughly 83% being singletons, with the ten largest covering more than 2%. The chain has TRBV5-1 and TRBJ2-3, with 7 nucleotides matching TRBD1. Material for sequencing was peripheral blood. The clonotype originates from a man between 50 and 59 years old with acute or convalescent COVID-19. CDR3 sequence: CASSLQGYSTDTQYF. The CDR3 DNA reads TGCGCCAGCAGCTTACAGGGGTACAGCACAGATACGCAGTATTTT.